This T cell receptor (beta chain) is from a study of blood T cell repertoires in COVID-19. Study-wide background: Samples came from the United States, Italy and Spain, spanning acute and convalescent COVID-19. Sources were T cells, B-cell-depleted T cells, or PBMCs; the material itself was cDNA or gDNA.

As handled by the study authors: How many nucleated cells were present was estimated from reference gene primer amplification. The assay was immunoSEQ multiplex PCR, and TCRdb's table has in-frame clones only and misses some. That table supplies the V and J calls and clone size; D and trimming were determined from the DNA. The data show under 200,000 clones, 87% seen once. Germline trimming cut 4 bases from V and 6 bases from J; bases unmatched to any gene: 4. Germline V gene sequence: CDR1 SGDLS, CDR2 YYNGEE. The CDR3 is 13 residues long. Turning to this clone: Other nucleotide sequences from this sample produce the same CDR3.

This clonotype was obtained from a man aged 55 to 70 with active or convalescent COVID-19. The chain links TRBV9 to TRBJ1-2, with TRBD1 matching over 9 bases. The specimen was peripheral blood. DNA of the CDR3: TGTGCCAGCAGCACGGGACAGGGAGATGGCTACACCTTC. Encoded protein: CASSTGQGDGYTF.